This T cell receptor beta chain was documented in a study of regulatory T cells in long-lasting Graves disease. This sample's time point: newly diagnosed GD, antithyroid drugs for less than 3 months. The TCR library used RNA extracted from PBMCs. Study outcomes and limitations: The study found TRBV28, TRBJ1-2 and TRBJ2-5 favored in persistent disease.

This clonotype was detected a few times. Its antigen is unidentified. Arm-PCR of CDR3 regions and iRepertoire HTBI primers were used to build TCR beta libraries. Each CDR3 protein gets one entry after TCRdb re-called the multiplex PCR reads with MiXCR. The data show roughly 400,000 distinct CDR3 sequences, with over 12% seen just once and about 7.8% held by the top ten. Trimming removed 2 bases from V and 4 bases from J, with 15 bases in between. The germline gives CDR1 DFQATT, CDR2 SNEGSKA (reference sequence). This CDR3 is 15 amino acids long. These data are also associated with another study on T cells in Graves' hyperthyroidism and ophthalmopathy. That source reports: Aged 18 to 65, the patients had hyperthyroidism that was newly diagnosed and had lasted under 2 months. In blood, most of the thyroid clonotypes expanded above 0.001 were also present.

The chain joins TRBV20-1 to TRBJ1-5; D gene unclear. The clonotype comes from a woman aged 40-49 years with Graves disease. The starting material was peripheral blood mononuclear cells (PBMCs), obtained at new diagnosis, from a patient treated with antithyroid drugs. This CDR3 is CSARSDHSGNQPQHF. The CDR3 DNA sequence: TGCAGTGCTAGATCGGACCATAGCGGAAATCAGCCCCAGCATTTT.